This TCR beta chain was captured by sequencing in a study of blood T cell repertoires in COVID-19. Germline CDR1 LGHDT, CDR2 YNNKEL (reference sequence). The ends lost 2 bases at V and 7 bases at J; junction bases unmatched: 3. This CDR3 region has 13 residues. Authors' data handling: Estimation of nucleated cell counts relied on the amplification of reference gene primers. The data were produced by immunoSEQ multiplex PCR, yet TCRdb's version contains in-frame clones alone and is incomplete. V and J calls and clone size come straight from that table; D and trimming were deduced from the DNA. The sample has 110,000 or so clones, over 65% seen once.

The rearrangement joins TRBV3-1 (or the pseudogene TRBV3-2) to TRBJ2-7; 9 positions match TRBD1. The clonotype originates from an older man with acute or convalescent COVID-19. The sequencing sample was made of peripheral blood. The CDR3 nucleotides read TGTGCCAGCAGCCAAACTGGACAGGGGGAGCAGTACTTC. Translating it yields CASSQTGQGEQYF.